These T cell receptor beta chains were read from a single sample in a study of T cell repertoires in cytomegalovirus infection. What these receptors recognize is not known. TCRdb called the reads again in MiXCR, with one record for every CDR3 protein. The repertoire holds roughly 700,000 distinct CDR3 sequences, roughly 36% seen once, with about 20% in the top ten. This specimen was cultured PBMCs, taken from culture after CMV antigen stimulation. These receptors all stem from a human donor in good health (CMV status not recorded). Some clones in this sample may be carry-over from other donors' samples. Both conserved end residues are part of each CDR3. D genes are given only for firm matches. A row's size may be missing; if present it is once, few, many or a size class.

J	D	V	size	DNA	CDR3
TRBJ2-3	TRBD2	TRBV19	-	TGTGCCAGTAGCCCAAGAGCGGGGGCCTATGCTAGCACAGATACGCAGTATTTT	CASSPRAGAYASTDTQYF
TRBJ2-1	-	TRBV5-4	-	TGTGCCAGCAGCCAGGACAGGGAGGGGCAGTTCTTC	CASSQDREGQFF
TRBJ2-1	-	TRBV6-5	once	TGTGCCAGCAGTTACTCGAGGGGGGCCCCCCATGAGCAGTTCTTC	CASSYSRGAPHEQFF
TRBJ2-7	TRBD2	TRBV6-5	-	TGTGCCAGCAGGGCTACCTGGGGAGCGGGGGGTTCCGAGCAGTACTTC	CASRATWGAGGSEQYF
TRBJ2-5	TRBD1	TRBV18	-	TGTGCCAGCTCACAGACAGGGGAACAAGAGACCCAGTACTTC	CASSQTGEQETQYF
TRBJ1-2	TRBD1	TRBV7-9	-	TGTGCCAGCAATAGACAGGGAAGCGGTAGGGGCTACACCTTC	CASNRQGSGRGYTF
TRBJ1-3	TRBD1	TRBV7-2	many	TGTGCCAGCAGCTCTCCCGGACAGGGAGTGGACACCATATATTTT	CASSSPGQGVDTIYF
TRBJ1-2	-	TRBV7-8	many	TGTGCCAGCAGCTCGGACTATGGCTACACCTTC	CASSSDYGYTF
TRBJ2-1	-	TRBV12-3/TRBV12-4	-	TGTGCCAGCAGTCCTCTAATGGCGGACCCCAATGAGCAGTTCTTC	CASSPLMADPNEQFF
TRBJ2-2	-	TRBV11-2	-	TGTGCCAGCAGCCGCGGCTACACGAACACCGGGGAGCTGTTTTTT	CASSRGYTNTGELFF
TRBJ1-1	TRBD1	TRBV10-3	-	TGTGCCATCAGACCGGGACAGGGTTTTACTGAAGCTTTCTTT	CAIRPGQGFTEAFF
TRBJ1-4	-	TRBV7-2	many	TGTGCCAGCAGAGCTACAGGGTCCTTCAGTGAAAAACTGTTTTTT	CASRATGSFSEKLFF
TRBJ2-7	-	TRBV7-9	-	TGTGCCAGCAGCACCATAGGCGTAGGGAGGAATTCCTACGAGCAGTACTTC	CASSTIGVGRNSYEQYF
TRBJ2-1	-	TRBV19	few	TGTGCCAGTAGTCCGGGGGATAACTCCTACAATGAGCAGTTCTTC	CASSPGDNSYNEQFF
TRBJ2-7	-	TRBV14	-	TGTGCCAGCGGGGGGTCGGTGGGCTACGAGCAGTACTTC	CASGGSVGYEQYF
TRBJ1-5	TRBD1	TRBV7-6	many	TGTGCCAGCAGCTTAGCCAGACAGGGATGGCAGCCCCAGCATTTT	CASSLARQGWQPQHF
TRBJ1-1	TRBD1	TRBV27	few	TGTGCCAGCAGTTTGATCGACAGGGGGTTCACTGAAGCTTTCTTT	CASSLIDRGFTEAFF
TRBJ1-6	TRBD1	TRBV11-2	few	TGTGCCAGCAGCTTAATACAGGGGCAGGATTCACCCCTCCACTTT	CASSLIQGQDSPLHF
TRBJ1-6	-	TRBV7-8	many	TGTGCCAGCAGCGAGGACAGTTTCTATAATTCACCCCTCCACTTT	CASSEDSFYNSPLHF
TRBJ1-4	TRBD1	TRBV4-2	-	TGTGCCAGCAGCCAGACAGGACAGGGGTATGAAAAACTGTTTTTT	CASSQTGQGYEKLFF
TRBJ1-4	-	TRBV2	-	TGTGCCAGCAGTGTTTACCAGGGCACGTACGAAAAACTGTTTTTT	CASSVYQGTYEKLFF
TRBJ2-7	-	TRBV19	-	TGTGCCAGTAGTTCGACTAGAAGGTCCTACGAGCAGTACTTC	CASSSTRRSYEQYF
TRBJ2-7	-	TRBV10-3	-	TGTGCCACGGCTGAGGGCGGCTCCTACGAGCAGTACTTC	CATAEGGSYEQYF
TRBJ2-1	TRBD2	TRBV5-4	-	TGTGCCAGCAGCAAGACTAGCGGGGACAACAATGAGCAGTTCTTC	CASSKTSGDNNEQFF
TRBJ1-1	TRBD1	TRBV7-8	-	TGTGCCAGCAGCCAGAGGACAGGGGGGCAAGCTTTCTTT	CASSQRTGGQAFF
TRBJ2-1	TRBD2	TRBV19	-	TGTGCCAGTAGCCCCCTGGGTAGCGGGAGCCGCTCCCCCCAGTTCTTC	CASSPLGSGSRSPQFF
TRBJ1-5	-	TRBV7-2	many	TGTGCCAGCAGCTTAGGGCGAGATCAGCCCCAGCATTTT	CASSLGRDQPQHF
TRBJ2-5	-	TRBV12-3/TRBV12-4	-	TGTGCCAGCACTCGTAGTGCACAGACCCAGTACTTC	CASTRSAQTQYF
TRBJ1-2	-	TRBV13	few	TGTGCCAGCAGCTACCGGGACCCAACTAACTATGGCTACACCTTC	CASSYRDPTNYGYTF
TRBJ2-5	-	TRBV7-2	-	TGTGCCAGCAGCCCCCTTGGGTGGGAACAAGAGACCCAGTACTTC	CASSPLGWEQETQYF
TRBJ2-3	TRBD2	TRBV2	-	TGTGCCAGCAGCAGACTAGCGGGGGCTGCAGATACGCAGTATTTT	CASSRLAGAADTQYF
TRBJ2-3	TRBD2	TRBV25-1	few	TGTGCCAGCAGTCCCCGGCGTTGGGATGCGGGGGTTAGAGATACGCAGTATTTT	CASSPRRWDAGVRDTQYF
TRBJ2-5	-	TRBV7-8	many	TGTGCCAGCAGCTTAGTTTCAGGAGGCTCTATCATTCCGGAGACCCAGTACTTC	CASSLVSGGSIIPETQYF
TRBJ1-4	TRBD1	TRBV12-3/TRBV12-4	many	TGTGCCAGCAGTCCCCGGGACAGGGTTAATGAAAAACTGTTTTTT	CASSPRDRVNEKLFF
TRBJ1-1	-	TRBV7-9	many	TGTGCCAGCAGCGGACAGAGATTGAACACTGAAGCTTTCTTT	CASSGQRLNTEAFF
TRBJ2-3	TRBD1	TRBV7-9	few	TGTGCCAGCAGCTACGGGACAGGGGTGAGCACAGATACGCAGTATTTT	CASSYGTGVSTDTQYF
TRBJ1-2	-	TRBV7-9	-	TGTGCCAGCAGCAAACCTGGCTATGGCTTCACCTTC	CASSKPGYGFTF
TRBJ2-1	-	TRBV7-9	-	TGTGCCAGCAGCTTAGGCGGGTCCGGGCATGAGCAGTTCTTC	CASSLGGSGHEQFF
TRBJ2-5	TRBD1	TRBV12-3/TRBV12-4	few	TGTGCCAGCACCACCCAGGGGGTAAGAGAGACCCAGTACTTC	CASTTQGVRETQYF
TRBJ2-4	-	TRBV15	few	TGTGCCACCAGCGCAGGGCGAGCCAAAAACATTCAGTACTTC	CATSAGRAKNIQYF
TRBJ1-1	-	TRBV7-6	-	TGTGCCAGCAGCCGAACCTTTCGGACTGAAGCTTTCTTT	CASSRTFRTEAFF
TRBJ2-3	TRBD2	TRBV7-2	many	TGTGCCAGCAGCTTGGGACTAACCACAGATACGCAGTATTTT	CASSLGLTTDTQYF
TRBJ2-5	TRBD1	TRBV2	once	TGTGCCAGCAGTCCCTCGACAGGGGGAGAGACCCAGTACTTC	CASSPSTGGETQYF
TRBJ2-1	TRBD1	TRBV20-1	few	TGCAGTCCCCCTAAAGGGACAGGGGTCGTTGGGCAGTTCTTC	CSPPKGTGVVGQFF
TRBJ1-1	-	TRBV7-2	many	TGTGCCAGCAGCACGGCGGGAGGCACTGAAGCTTTCTTT	CASSTAGGTEAFF
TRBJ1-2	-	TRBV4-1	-	TGCGCCAGCAGCCTCGAAGATGGCTATGGCTACACCTTC	CASSLEDGYGYTF
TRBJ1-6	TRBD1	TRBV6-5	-	TGTGCCAGCAGTTTGGTCTCAGGGGGTTATAATTCACCCCTCCACTTT	CASSLVSGGYNSPLHF